The 4 T cell receptor beta chains below were found in one sample sequenced in a study of cytomegalovirus exposure and HLA in healthy donors. Only in-frame clones appear in the TCRdb table, and some are missing; sequencing was by immunoSEQ multiplex PCR. The sample lists some 240,000 clones, 70% to 90% occurring once. What was sequenced was PBMCs. These receptors were obtained from a woman under 30 in good health and CMV-seronegative.

The chain recombines TRBV29-1 with TRBJ1-1; tentatively, D is TRBD1 (5 bases). The germline gives CDR1 SQVTM, CDR2 ANQGSEA. This CDR3 spans 13 amino acids. V gave up 0 bases and J gave up 10 bases, with 15 bases separating them. Here the CDR3 reads CSVEDRVRLGAFF. The CDR3 region has the DNA TGCAGCGTTGAAGACAGGGTCAGACTTGGAGCTTTCTTT.

The count of this clone is one. The chain is built from TRBV29-1 and TRBJ2-7; the match to TRBD2 covers 7 bases. The V and J ends lost 7 bases and 3 bases, in that order; junction bases with no gene match: 6. Germline lookup yields CDR1 SQVTM and CDR2 ANQGSEA. This CDR3 spans 12 amino acids. The CDR3 DNA sequence: TGCAGCGCAAGACGGGGGGTCTACGAGCAGTACTTC. Its protein is CSARRGVYEQYF.

The chain couples TRBV12-5 to TRBJ2-2; 7 bases match TRBD2. With 4 bases clipped from V and 1 base from J, the junction kept 3 bases outside the gene matches. Looked up from germline, CDR1 is LGHNT and CDR2 is FRNRAP. The CDR3 contains 15 residues. The CDR3 DNA is TGTGCTAGTGGTTCGACGGGGGGGAACACCGGGGAGCTGTTTTTT. This encodes CASGSTGGNTGELFF.

The chain recombines TRBV27 with TRBJ1-1, with D unresolved. The CDR3 runs to 13 residues. V was pared by 2 bases and J by 1 base, with 5 bases between. Per the germline V gene, CDR1 is MNHEY and CDR2 is SMNVEV (reference sequence). Here the CDR3 reads CASSLARNTEAFF. CDR3 in DNA: TGTGCCAGCAGTTTAGCCAGGAACACTGAAGCTTTCTTT.